This entry features one T cell receptor beta chain sequence. Its cognate antigen has yet to be identified. Base qualities are missing; no much larger clone stands one base away. Different DNA sequences within this sample yield the same CDR3. The library was obtained by the immunoSEQ multiplex PCR assay. A mixture of 60 forward primers for TCR Vbeta segments and 13 reverse primers for TCR Jbeta segments was used in the multiplex PCR. The CDR3 region of rearranged TCR beta genes was amplified from genomic DNA by a multiplex PCR assay. The Illumina HiSeq System was used to sequence the amplified TCR beta libraries as 87-base-pair reads. As for the authors' bioinformatics: A later analysis tallied tens of millions of unique TCR beta chains across the 666 repertoires, and 10 million to 11 million of those chains were shared by two or more donors. Raw reads were error-corrected and collapsed into unique sequences with a nearest-neighbor algorithm that merged closely related sequences to remove PCR and sequencing errors. V, D and J gene segments were assigned by aligning CDR3 sequences to IMGT reference sequences. For a sequence to be retained, a match of at least six nucleotides was required to both a V gene segment and a J gene segment. Rearrangements were called productive when the CDR3 lacked stop codons and stayed in frame with V and J; all others were non-productive. CDR3 was defined according to IMGT convention as the region running from the second conserved V-encoded cysteine to the conserved J-encoded phenylalanine. In an earlier analysis of more than 550 of the donors, sequences lacking an unambiguous match to a single V gene segment were excluded. An earlier analysis of 500 to 700 of the donors classified V segments as functional when productive rearrangements were above 56.7% and as segregating when the standard deviation between donors was above 5%. A statistical classification framework was built to diagnose cytomegalovirus status from the catalog of TCR beta chain sequences. A later analysis assigned V and J genes by comparing TCR nucleotide sequences with IMGT/GENE-DB human TR gene sequences. Using the TCRdist pipeline, a later analysis assigned CDR3 sequences along with most-parsimonious VDJ recombination scenarios. In a later analysis, each TCR beta chain was defined by its CDR3 amino acid sequence together with its V-gene family, and reads without a unique V-gene family were excluded. To address suspected cross-contamination and a sequencing artifact, a later analysis removed over 500 highly shared, low-generation-probability nucleotide sequences. For each public chain, a later analysis derived a clonal expansion index from normalized ranks of inferred template counts within each repertoire. Generation probabilities in a later analysis came from a VDJ recombination model fitted to out-of-frame rearrangements, and those results were checked against IGoR. In a later analysis, hypergeometric tests were used to score TCR-TCR, TCR-HLA and TCR-CMV co-occurrence, with a repertoire-size bias correction applied to TCR pairs. In a later analysis, false discovery rates were estimated by permuting HLA or CMV assignments 20 times. In a later analysis, co-occurring TCRs were grouped using DBSCAN, and TCRdist sequence similarity was added for clustering within HLA-allele-positive subsets. Repertoires with fewer than 30,000 or more than 120,000 public chains were left out of co-occurrence clustering, as were about five repertoires with anomalous nucleotide sharing. The clones in this table, taken by TCRdb from immuneACCESS, are in-frame only. Not every clone is retained; where verified, under half of the shortfall comes from an unresolved V gene, and the cause of the rest is unknown. V, J and clone size were drawn from that table, and D and trimming were deduced from the DNA. Here the sample has tens of thousands of clones; 80% occur a single time. The leading ten clones occupy 32% of the sample.

The cohort comprised fewer than 700 healthy bone marrow donors. All cohort members were sampled while nominally healthy, although unrecorded immune exposures were likely present. The donor was CMV seropositive and was included in the group of around 300 seropositive cohort members. A peripheral blood sample was collected from each donor, and TCR beta sequencing was performed on peripheral blood mononuclear cells. The Qiagen DNeasy Blood Extraction Kit was used to extract genomic DNA from the blood cell samples. The sample comes from a study of cytomegalovirus exposure and HLA in healthy donors (dated by TCRdb to 2015 to 2018). General notes on the study: An earlier analysis of 550 to 700 of the donors reported more than 250 Gb of sequence data and 100 million to 140 million unique TCR beta sequences from about 179 million T cells. Around 300 gigabases of sequencing data and tens of millions of unique TCR sequences were included in an early release covering about 700 HLA-typed donors. Of the roughly 400 genotyped donors, around 81% fell in the genetic ancestry cluster associated with self-reported Caucasian donors. The study aimed to test whether signatures of past pathogen exposure could be identified by cataloging public T cell receptors. The T cell repertoires of some 700 subjects were profiled by immunosequencing and related to cytomegalovirus serostatus. A separate validation cohort of over a hundred different subjects was used in addition to the roughly 670-subject first cohort. High-throughput TCR immunosequencing, statistical association of individual TCRs with disease status, and machine learning were combined to predict cytomegalovirus infection status. A later analysis re-examined previously published TCR beta repertoires from 500 to 700 donors and added high-resolution HLA genotyping to investigate patterns of TCR occurrence. The later analysis used no new phenotypic data to find candidate immune exposures, relying instead on TCR beta sequences and their occurrence across donors. An earlier analysis of 587 of the donors used high-throughput TCR beta sequencing to judge whether each TCR beta V gene segment behaved as functional or pseudogenic. Donor age, sex, ethnicity and CMV serostatus were compiled together with the repertoire data. In a later genetic analysis, genome-wide SNP genotypes for about three fifths of the roughly 670 donors were used, and that subset was treated as a discovery cohort. All discovery cohort repertoires had been generated on a single sequencing platform. HLA typing covered class I and class II loci at four-digit resolution. The number of typed donors differed by locus: 629-630 for A, B, C, DRB1 and DQB1; roughly 510 for DQA1; around 610 for DPA1; and roughly 490 for DPB1. Because of strong linkage in the cohort, roughly five DR-DQ haplotypes were treated as single units for association and clustering. Among about 360 genotyped donors of the cohort, an average of about 240,000 unique TCR beta nucleotide sequences were sequenced per donor, roughly 18% of them non-productive. Overall results and qualifications from the work: This cohort had only TCR beta chains sequenced, and the lack of alpha or paired-chain data limited which features could be detected. Some IMGT-functional V segments, including TRBV6-2 and TRBV6-3, could not be told apart with the 87-base-pair reads, so those segments were excluded. In a later genetic analysis, fewer N-insertions in productive TCRs were reported among donors in an Asian-associated ancestry cluster than the roughly 700-donor mean. Three of the identified cytomegalovirus-associated TCR beta chains were confirmed in vitro to be specific for cytomegalovirus antigens. For the cohort, immune exposure information was limited to CMV serostatus. According to a later analysis, parvovirus B19, influenza, CMV and Epstein-Barr virus appeared linked to several top co-occurrence clusters. Because HLA typing was missing for some donors at each locus, association tests included only the typed subset. In a later analysis, most CMV-associated TCR beta chains were found to appear HLA-restricted, with HLA associations seemingly driven largely by CMV exposure. Over 15 rarely observed V segments, including chromosome 9 orphons, were excluded from the earlier analysis of a few hundred of the donors because counts were too low. A cluster of highly shared sequence variants was judged likely to represent a technical artifact of the sequencing pipeline. In both the original and validation cohorts, the classifier was reported to diagnose cytomegalovirus status with high specificity and sensitivity. In a later analysis, TCR association rates were found to vary across HLA loci, with the most associated TCRs seen for DRB1 alleles and the fewest for HLA-C alleles. A further reported finding was that TCR beta sequences accurately predicted the HLA-A and HLA-B alleles for most subjects in the first cohort. Correlated functional status among segregating V segments might be attributable to linkage disequilibrium, but an unknown experimental factor could not be ruled out. A later analysis found that HLA-associated TCR beta chains were more clonally expanded and had lower generation probabilities than equally common non-associated chains. Assigning TCR associations to individual alleles was difficult when HLA alleles, especially DR and DQ, strongly co-occurred. Sequencing depth was assumed to be roughly uniform across donors in the presence/absence analyses, though that assumption may not hold. The study listed 150 to 200 TCR beta chains as associated with cytomegalovirus. In a later genetic analysis, a missense DCLRE1C variant was associated with V-gene and J-gene trimming of TCR beta chains, and the association was replicated in an independent cohort. The authors suggested that the approach could potentially be extended to other disease states and immunological phenotypes. In an earlier analysis of 450 to 750 of the donors, most TCR beta V segments appeared in productive rearrangements about 90% or about 30% of the time, broadly matching IMGT annotations. In a later analysis, around 17,000 TCR beta sequences were associated with specific HLA alleles at a false discovery rate of 0.05. Most TCR sequences were observed very rarely across donors, whereas some public TCRs were present in many individuals.

V and J lose 1 base and 2 bases, and a span of 13 bases separates them. Inclusive of the bounding cysteine and phenylalanine, the CDR3 is 16 residues long. Only the CDR3 part of the read is kept: 48 bases, read in frame from the first base. Via the germline V gene, CDR1 is SGHAT and CDR2 FQNNGV. The sequence links TRBV11-2 to TRBJ2-3; TRBD2 is a weak D gene call, 6 bases matching. Material for sequencing was PBMCs. The receptor's source is a man in his forties or fifties in good health and CMV-seropositive. CDR3 sequence: CASSLGLSDYTDTQYF. The base sequence is TGTGCCAGCAGCTTAGGTTTATCGGACTACACAGATACGCAGTATTTT.